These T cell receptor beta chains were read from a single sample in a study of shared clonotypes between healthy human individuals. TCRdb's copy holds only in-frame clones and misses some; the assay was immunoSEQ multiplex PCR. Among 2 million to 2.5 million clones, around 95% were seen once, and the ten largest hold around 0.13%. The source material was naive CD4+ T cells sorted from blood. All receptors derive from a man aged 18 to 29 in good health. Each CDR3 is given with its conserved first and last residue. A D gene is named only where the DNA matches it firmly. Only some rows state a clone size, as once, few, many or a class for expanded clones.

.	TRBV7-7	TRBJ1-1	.	CASSAGANTEAFF	TGTGCTAGCTCAGCAGGGGCGAACACTGAAGCTTTCTTT
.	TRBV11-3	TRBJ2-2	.	CASSLGWENTGELFF	TGTGCCAGCAGCTTAGGGTGGGAGAACACCGGGGAGCTGTTTTTT
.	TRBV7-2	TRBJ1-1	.	CASSLVQGDREAFF	TGTGCCAGCAGCTTAGTACAGGGTGACAGGGAAGCTTTCTTT
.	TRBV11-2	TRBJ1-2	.	CASSATGIGYTF	TGTGCCAGCAGCGCAACAGGAATTGGCTACACCTTC
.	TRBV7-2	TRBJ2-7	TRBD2	CASSLGLASYEQYF	TGTGCCAGCAGCTTAGGACTAGCGAGCTACGAGCAGTACTTC
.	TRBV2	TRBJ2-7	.	CASSEVQVYEQYF	TGTGCCAGCAGTGAAGTACAGGTCTACGAGCAGTACTTC
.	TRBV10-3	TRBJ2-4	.	CAISEFGGAFDWYF	TGTGCCATCAGTGAGTTTGGCGGCGCATTCGATTGGTACTTC
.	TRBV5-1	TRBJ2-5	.	CASSTFGGGEETQYF	TGCGCCAGCAGCACGTTCGGCGGGGGCGAAGAGACCCAGTACTTC
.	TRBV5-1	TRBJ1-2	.	CASSSTGVYGYTF	TGCGCCAGCAGCTCCACAGGAGTTTATGGCTACACCTTC
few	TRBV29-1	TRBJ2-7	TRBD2	CSVPGLAAYEQYF	TGCAGCGTTCCGGGACTAGCGGCCTACGAGCAGTACTTC
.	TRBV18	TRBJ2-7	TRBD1	CANSPDRGKDEQYF	TGTGCCAACTCACCGGACAGGGGTAAGGACGAGCAGTACTTC
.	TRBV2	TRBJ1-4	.	CASRPSGIATNEKLFF	TGTGCCAGCAGGCCCTCCGGGATTGCAACTAATGAAAAACTGTTTTTT
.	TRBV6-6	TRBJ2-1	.	CASSPGASSYNEQFF	TGTGCCAGCAGTCCGGGGGCTAGCTCCTACAATGAGCAGTTCTTC
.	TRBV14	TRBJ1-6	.	CASSQIDTPMSSPLHF	TGTGCCAGCAGCCAGATAGATACGCCGATGAGTTCACCCCTCCACTTT
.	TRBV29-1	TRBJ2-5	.	CSVPKTGEQYF	TGCAGCGTTCCGAAGACGGGGGAGCAGTACTTC
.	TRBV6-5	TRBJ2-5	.	CASTQGGLAVETQYF	TGTGCCAGCACCCAAGGGGGGCTAGCGGTAGAGACCCAGTACTTC
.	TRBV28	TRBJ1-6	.	CASMGRNNSPLHF	TGTGCCAGCATGGGGAGGAACAATTCACCCCTCCACTTT
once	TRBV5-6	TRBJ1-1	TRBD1	CASSSNRGWDTEAFF	TGTGCCAGCAGCTCAAACAGGGGATGGGACACTGAAGCTTTCTTT
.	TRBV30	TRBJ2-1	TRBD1	CAWRLTGTGYNEQFF	TGTGCCTGGCGTTTGACGGGGACAGGGTACAATGAGCAGTTCTTC
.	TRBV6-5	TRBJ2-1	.	CASRRDSSQQFF	TGTGCCAGCAGAAGGGACTCTAGTCAGCAGTTCTTC
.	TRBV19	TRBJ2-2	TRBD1	CASSIGGTANTGELFF	TGTGCCAGTAGTATAGGGGGGACAGCGAACACCGGGGAGCTGTTTTTT
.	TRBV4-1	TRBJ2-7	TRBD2	CASSPPGGGYEQYF	TGCGCCAGCAGCCCCCCCGGGGGAGGGTACGAGCAGTACTTC